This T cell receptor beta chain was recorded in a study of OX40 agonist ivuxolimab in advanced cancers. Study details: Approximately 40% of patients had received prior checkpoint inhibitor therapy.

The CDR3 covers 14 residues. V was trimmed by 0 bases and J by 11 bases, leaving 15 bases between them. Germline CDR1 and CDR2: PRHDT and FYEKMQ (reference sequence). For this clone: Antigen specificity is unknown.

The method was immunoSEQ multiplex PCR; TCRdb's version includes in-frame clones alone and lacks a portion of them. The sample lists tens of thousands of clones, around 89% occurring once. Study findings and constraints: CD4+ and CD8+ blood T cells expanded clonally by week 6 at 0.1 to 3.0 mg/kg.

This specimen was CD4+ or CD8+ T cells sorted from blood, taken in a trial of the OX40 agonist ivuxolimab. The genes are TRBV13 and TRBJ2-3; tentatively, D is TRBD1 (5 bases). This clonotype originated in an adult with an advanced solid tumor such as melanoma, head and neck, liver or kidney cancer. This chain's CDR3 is CASSLGATDTGQYF. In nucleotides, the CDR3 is TGTGCCAGCAGCTTAGGGGCGACCGACACAGGGCAGTATTTT. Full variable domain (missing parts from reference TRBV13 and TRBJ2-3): AAGVIQSPRHLIKEKRETATLKCYPIPRHDTVYWYQQGPGQDPQFLISFYEKMQSDKGSIPDRFSAQQFSDYHSELNMSSLELGDSALYFCASSLGATDTGQYFGPGTRLTVL.